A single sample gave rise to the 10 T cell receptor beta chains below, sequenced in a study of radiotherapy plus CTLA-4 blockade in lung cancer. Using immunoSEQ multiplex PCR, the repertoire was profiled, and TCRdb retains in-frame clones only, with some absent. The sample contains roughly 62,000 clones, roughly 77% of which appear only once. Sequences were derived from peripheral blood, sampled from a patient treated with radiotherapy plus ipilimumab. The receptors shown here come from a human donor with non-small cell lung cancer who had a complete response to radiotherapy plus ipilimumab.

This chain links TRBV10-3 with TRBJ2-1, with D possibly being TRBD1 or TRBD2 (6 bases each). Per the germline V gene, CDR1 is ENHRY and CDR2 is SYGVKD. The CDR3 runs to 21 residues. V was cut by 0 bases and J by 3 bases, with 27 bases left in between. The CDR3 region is CAISESVIGGKGGRNYNEQFF. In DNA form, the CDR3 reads TGTGCCATCAGTGAGTCAGTTATCGGGGGAAAGGGGGGAAGGAACTACAATGAGCAGTTCTTC.

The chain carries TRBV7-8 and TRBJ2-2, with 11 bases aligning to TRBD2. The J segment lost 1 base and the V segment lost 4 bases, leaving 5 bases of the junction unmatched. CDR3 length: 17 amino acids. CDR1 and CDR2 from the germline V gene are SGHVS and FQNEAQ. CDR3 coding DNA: TGTGCCAGCAGCTCAAGGGGACTAGCGGAGAACACCGGGGAGCTGTTTTTT. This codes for CASSSRGLAENTGELFF. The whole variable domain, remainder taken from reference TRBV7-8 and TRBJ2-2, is GAGVSQSPRYKVAKRGQDVALRCDPISGHVSLFWYQQALGQGPEFLTYFQNEAQLDKSGLPSDRFFAERPEGSVSTLKIQRTQQEDSAVYLCASSSRGLAENTGELFFGEGSRLTVL.

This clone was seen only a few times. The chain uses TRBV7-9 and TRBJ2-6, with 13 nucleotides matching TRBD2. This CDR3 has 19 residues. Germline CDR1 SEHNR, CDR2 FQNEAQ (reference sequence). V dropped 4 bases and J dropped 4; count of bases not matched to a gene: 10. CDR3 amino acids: CASSSGLAGAVAGANVLTF. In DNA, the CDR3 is TGTGCCAGCAGCTCCGGACTAGCGGGGGCCGTGGCAGGGGCCAACGTCCTGACTTTC.

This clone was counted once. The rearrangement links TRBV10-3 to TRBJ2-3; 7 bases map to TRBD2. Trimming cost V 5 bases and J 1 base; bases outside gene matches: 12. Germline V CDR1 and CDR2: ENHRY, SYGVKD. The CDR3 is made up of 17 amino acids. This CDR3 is CAISNPGLRPGTDTQYF. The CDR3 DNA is TGTGCCATCAGTAACCCGGGACTACGGCCTGGCACAGATACGCAGTATTTT.

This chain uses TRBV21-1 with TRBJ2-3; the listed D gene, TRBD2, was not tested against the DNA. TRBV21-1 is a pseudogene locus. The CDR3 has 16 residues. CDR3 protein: CASSKVPKGRGGTQYF. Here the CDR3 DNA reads TGTGCCAGCAGCAAAGTGCCAAAAGGGAGGGGAGGTACGCAGTATTTT.

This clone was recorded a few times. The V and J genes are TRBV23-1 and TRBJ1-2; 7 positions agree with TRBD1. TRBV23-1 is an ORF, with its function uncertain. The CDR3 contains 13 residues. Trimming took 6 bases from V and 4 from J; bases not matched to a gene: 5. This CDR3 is CASSRQGGYGYTF. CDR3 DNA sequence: TGCGCCAGCAGCCGACAGGGTGGCTATGGCTACACCTTC.

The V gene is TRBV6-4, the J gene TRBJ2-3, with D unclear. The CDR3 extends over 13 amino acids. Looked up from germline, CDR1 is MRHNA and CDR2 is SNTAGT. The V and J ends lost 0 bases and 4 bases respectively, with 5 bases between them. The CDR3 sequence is CASSDSGSDTQYF. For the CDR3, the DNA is TGTGCCAGCAGTGACTCGGGTTCAGATACGCAGTATTTT.

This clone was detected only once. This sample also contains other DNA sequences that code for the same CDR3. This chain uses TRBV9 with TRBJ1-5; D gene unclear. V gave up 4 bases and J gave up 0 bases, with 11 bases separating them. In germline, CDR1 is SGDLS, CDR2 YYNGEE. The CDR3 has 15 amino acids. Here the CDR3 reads CASSPDGYSNQPQHF. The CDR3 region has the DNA TGTGCCAGCAGCCCGGACGGTTATAGCAATCAGCCCCAGCATTTT.

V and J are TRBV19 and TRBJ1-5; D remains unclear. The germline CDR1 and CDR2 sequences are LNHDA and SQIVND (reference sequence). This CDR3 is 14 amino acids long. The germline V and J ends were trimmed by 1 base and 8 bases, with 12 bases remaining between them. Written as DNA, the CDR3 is TGTGCCAGTAGTATAGTCCCGGGTGTGGAGCCCCAGCATTTT. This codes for CASSIVPGVEPQHF.

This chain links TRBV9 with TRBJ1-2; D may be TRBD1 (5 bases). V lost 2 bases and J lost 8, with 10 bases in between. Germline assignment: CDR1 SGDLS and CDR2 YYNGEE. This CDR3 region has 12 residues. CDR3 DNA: TGTGCCAGCAGCGTGGGGGATCGCGGCTACACCTTC. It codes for CASSVGDRGYTF.